This T cell receptor beta chain was identified in a study of cytomegalovirus exposure and HLA in healthy donors. Turning to the study itself: HLA-typed donors were the source of roughly 85 million unique TCRs held in an early data release. Notes on the study in general: A reported reduction in N-insertions relative to the roughly 700-donor mean was seen in an Asian-associated ancestry cluster in a later analysis. Within the data, a cluster of highly shared sequence variants was likely a sequencing artifact. A later analysis found most CMV-associated TCR beta chains apparently HLA-restricted.

On this clone: Its specificity is unknown.

This PCR relied on a set of 60 Vbeta primers and 13 Jbeta primers. This table comes from immunoSEQ multiplex PCR, and its TCRdb copy is limited to in-frame clones, with some not included. Its table lists around 190,000 clones. The CDR3 sequence is 17 residues long. V trimming: 5 bases; J trimming: 0 bases; junction bases outside the gene matches: 6. The germline CDR1 and CDR2 sequences are MDHEN and SYDVKM. The rearrangement uses TRBV28 and TRBJ2-6, with TRBD1 matching 8 bases. The sequence came from a woman aged 25-40 years in good health and CMV-seropositive. Sequencing used PBMCs. The DNA for the CDR3 is TGTGCCAGCAGTGCGACAGGGGTAAGCTCTGGGGCCAACGTCCTGACTTTC. It is translated as CASSATGVSSGANVLTF.